This TCR beta chain was captured by sequencing in a study of siplizumab effects on memory and regulatory T cells. Study-wide findings and caveats: Tregs proliferating in siplizumab cultures lacked confirmation of their suppressive function. Naive T cells appeared more diverse than memory cells and seemed to be major alloresponse contributors. Significantly reduced by siplizumab was the cumulative frequency of alloreactive sequences, namely those traceable to unstimulated CD4+ memory cells.

On this clone: Antigen unknown. Other DNA sequences in this specimen translate into the identical CDR3.

The CDR3 covers 13 residues. CDR1 and CDR2 from the germline V gene are SGHDT and YYEEEE. V shed 4 bases and J 8 bases; nucleotides not matched to a gene: 3. Here immunoSEQ multiplex PCR was the method, and the copy in TCRdb shows in-frame clones only, minus some. The data hold around 58,000 clones, with approximately 82% observed a single time. The TCR sequence derives from a human donor in good health. The chain carries TRBV5-6 and TRBJ1-4; 9 bases line up with TRBD1. Material: memory CD4+ T cells sorted from blood. The CDR3 DNA follows: TGTGCCAGCAGCCTAGACAGGGGGGAAAAACTGTTTTTT. It encodes CASSLDRGEKLFF.